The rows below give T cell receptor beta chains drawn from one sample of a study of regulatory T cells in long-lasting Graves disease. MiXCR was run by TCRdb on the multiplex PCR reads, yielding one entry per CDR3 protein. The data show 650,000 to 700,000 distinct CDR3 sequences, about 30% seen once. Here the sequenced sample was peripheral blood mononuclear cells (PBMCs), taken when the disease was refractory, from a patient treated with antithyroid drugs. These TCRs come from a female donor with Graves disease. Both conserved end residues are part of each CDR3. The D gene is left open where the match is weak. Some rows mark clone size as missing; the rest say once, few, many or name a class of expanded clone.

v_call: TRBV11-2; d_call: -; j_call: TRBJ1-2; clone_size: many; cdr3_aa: CASGRDTHYGYTF; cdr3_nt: TGTGCCAGCGGCCGGGATACCCACTATGGCTACACCTTC
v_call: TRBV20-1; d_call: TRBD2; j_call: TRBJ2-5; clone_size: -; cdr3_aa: CSAIRAGGETQYF; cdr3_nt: TGCAGTGCTATTAGAGCGGGAGGGGAGACCCAGTACTTC
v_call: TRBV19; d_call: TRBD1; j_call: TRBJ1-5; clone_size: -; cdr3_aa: CASSVTGAQPQHF; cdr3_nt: TGTGCCAGTAGCGTGACAGGGGCCCAGCCCCAGCATTTT
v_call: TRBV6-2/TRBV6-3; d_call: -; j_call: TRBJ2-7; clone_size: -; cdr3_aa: CASSSAGTAYEQYF; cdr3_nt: TGTGCCAGCAGTTCCGCCGGGACCGCTTACGAGCAGTACTTC
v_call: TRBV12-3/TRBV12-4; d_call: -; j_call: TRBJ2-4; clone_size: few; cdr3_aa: CASSPSLRGKNIQYF; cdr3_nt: TGTGCCAGCAGCCCATCCCTGAGAGGCAAAAACATTCAGTACTTC
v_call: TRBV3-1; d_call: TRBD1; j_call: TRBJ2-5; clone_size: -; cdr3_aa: CASSPGVGGVQETQYF; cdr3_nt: TGTGCCAGCAGCCCCGGTGTAGGGGGCGTCCAAGAGACCCAGTACTTC
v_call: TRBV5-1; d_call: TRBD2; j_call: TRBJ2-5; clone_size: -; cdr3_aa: CASSLREEETQYF; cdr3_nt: TGCGCCAGCAGCTTGCGGGAGGAAGAGACCCAGTACTTC
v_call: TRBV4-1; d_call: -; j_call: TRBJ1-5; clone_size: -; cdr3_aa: CASSQDSDTANQPQHF; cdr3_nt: TGCGCCAGCAGCCAAGACTCAGACACAGCCAATCAGCCCCAGCATTTT
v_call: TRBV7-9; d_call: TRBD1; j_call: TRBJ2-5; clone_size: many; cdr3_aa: CASSLPASQGAETQYF; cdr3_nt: TGTGCCAGCAGCTTACCCGCATCACAGGGGGCAGAGACCCAGTACTTC
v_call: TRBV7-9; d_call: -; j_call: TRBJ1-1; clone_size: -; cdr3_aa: CASSLGGGSLNTEAFF; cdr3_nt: TGTGCCAGCAGCTTAGGCGGGGGCAGCTTGAACACTGAAGCTTTCTTT
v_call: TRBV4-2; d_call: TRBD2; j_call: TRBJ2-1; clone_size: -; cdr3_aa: CASSQPGLAGANEQFF; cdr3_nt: TGTGCCAGCAGCCAACCAGGACTAGCGGGAGCGAATGAGCAGTTCTTC
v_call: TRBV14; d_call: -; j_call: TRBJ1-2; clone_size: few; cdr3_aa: CASSQGLIGGHRYTF; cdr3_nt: TGTGCCAGCAGCCAAGGGCTTATTGGGGGCCACCGGTACACCTTC
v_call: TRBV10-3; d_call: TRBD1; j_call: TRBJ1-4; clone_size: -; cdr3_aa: CAISEGQGVSANEKLFF; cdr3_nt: TGTGCCATCAGTGAGGGACAGGGCGTCTCGGCTAATGAAAAACTGTTTTTT
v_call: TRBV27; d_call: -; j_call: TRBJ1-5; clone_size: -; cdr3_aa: CASSLSGSHQPQHF; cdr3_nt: TGTGCCAGCAGCTTGAGTGGGTCCCATCAGCCCCAGCATTTT
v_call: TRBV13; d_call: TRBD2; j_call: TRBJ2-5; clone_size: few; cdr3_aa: CASSKAGLQETQYF; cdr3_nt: TGTGCCAGCAGCAAAGCGGGGCTCCAAGAGACCCAGTACTTC
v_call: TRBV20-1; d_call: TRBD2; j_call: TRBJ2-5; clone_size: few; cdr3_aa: CSAASGTSSLQETQYF; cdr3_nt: TGCAGTGCTGCCTCCGGGACTAGCAGTCTCCAAGAGACCCAGTACTTC
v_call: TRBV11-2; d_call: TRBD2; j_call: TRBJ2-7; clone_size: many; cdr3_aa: CASSSGTSGNNREQYF; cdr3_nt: TGTGCCAGCAGCTCCGGGACTAGCGGGAACAACCGAGAACAGTACTTC
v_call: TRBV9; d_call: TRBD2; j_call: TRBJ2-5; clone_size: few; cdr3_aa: CASSVGINSGRKQETQYF; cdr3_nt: TGTGCCAGCAGCGTTGGTATTAATAGCGGGAGAAAACAAGAGACCCAGTACTTC
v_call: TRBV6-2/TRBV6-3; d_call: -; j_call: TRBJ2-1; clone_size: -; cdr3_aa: CATRPTSYNEQFF; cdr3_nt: TGTGCCACCAGGCCAACTTCCTACAATGAGCAGTTCTTC
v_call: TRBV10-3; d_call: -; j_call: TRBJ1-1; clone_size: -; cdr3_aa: CAISDPGVSTEAFF; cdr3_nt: TGTGCCATCAGTGACCCAGGGGTCAGCACTGAAGCTTTCTTT
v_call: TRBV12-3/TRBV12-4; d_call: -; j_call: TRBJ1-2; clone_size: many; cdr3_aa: CASSLGFDYGYTF; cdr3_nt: TGTGCCAGCAGTTTGGGTTTTGATTATGGCTACACCTTC
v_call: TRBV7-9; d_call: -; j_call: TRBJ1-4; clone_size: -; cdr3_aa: CASSGPFMASANEKLFF; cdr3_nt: TGTGCCAGCAGCGGCCCGTTTATGGCTTCGGCTAATGAAAAACTGTTTTTT
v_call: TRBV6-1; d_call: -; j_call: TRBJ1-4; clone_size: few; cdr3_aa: CASSLSVELNEKLFF; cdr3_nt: TGTGCCAGCAGTCTTTCTGTGGAATTAAATGAAAAACTGTTTTTT
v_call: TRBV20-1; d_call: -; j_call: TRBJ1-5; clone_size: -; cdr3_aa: CSASRRSQINQPQHF; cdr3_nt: TGCAGTGCTTCTAGACGGAGCCAGATCAATCAGCCCCAGCATTTT
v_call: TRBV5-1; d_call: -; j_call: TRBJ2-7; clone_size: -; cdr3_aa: CASSLTGGEQYF; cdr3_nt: TGTGCCAGCAGCTTGACGGGTGGCGAGCAGTACTTC
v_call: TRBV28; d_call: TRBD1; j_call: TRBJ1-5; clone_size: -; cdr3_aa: CASRGIEQGPRPRQPQHF; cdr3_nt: TGTGCCAGCAGGGGAATTGAACAGGGGCCCCGCCCCCGGCAGCCCCAGCATTTT
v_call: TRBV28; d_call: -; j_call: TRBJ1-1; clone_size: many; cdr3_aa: CASSPIGSDNTEAFF; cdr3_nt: TGTGCCAGCAGTCCAATTGGGTCAGATAACACTGAAGCTTTCTTT
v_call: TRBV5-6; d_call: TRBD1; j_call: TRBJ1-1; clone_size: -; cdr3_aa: CASSRDRGRREAEAFF; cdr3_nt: TGTGCCAGCAGCCGGGACAGGGGGCGCCGGGAGGCTGAAGCTTTCTTT
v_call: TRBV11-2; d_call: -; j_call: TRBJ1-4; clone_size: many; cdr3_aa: CASSLTGSSHEKLFF; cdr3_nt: TGTGCCAGCAGCTTAACAGGGTCGTCTCATGAAAAACTGTTTTTT
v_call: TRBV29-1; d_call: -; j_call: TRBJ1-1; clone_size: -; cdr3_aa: CSVDPGGRTEAFF; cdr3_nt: TGCAGCGTTGATCCCGGCGGACGGACTGAAGCTTTCTTT
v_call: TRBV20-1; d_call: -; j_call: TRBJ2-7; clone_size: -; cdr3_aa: CSARADLGGGGYEQYF; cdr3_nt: TGCAGTGCTAGAGCCGATTTGGGGGGAGGAGGCTACGAGCAGTACTTC
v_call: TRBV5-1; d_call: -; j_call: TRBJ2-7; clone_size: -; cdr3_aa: CASSLYAGSSYEQYF; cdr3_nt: TGCGCCAGCAGCTTGTATGCAGGGAGCTCCTACGAGCAGTACTTC
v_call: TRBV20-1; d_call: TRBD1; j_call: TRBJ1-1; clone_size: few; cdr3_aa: CSAREGAGGESAFF; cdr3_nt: TGCAGTGCTAGAGAGGGGGCAGGGGGCGAGTCGGCTTTCTTT
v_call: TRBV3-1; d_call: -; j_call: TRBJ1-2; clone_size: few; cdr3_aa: CASSQELRNYGYTF; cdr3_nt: TGTGCCAGCAGCCAAGAACTCAGGAACTATGGCTACACCTTC
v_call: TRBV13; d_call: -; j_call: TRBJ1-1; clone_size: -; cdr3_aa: CASSLVGETLGAFF; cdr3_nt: TGTGCCAGCAGCTTAGTGGGGGAAACTTTGGGAGCTTTCTTT
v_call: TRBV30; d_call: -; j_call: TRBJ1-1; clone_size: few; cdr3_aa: CASQMDSNTEAFF; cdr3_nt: TGTGCCTCACAAATGGACAGTAACACTGAAGCTTTCTTT
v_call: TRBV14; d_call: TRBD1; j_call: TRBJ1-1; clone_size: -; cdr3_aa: CASSQPGTGGTEAFF; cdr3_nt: TGTGCCAGCAGCCAACCTGGGACAGGGGGAACTGAAGCTTTCTTT
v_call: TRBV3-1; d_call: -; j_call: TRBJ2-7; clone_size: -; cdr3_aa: CASSPRTLEQYF; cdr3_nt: TGTGCCAGCAGCCCGCGGACGCTCGAGCAGTACTTC
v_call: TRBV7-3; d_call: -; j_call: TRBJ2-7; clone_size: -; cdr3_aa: CASSLMGASYEQYF; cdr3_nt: TGTGCCAGCAGCTTAATGGGGGCTTCCTACGAGCAGTACTTC
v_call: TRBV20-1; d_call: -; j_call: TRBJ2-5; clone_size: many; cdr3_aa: CSVVYGETQYF; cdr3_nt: TGCAGTGTCGTCTACGGGGAGACCCAGTACTTC
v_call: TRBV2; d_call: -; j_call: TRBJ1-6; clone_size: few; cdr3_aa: CASSESGRNSPLHF; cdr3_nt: TGTGCCAGCAGTGAATCCGGAAGGAATTCACCCCTCCACTTT
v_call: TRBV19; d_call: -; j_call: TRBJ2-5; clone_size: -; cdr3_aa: CASSILRGSETQYF; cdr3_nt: TGTGCCAGTAGTATACTGAGGGGGTCAGAGACCCAGTACTTC
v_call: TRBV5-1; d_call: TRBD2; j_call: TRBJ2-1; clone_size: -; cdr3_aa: CASSLGSGRATYNEQFF; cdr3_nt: TGCGCCAGCAGCTTGGGTAGCGGGAGGGCAACCTACAATGAGCAGTTCTTC
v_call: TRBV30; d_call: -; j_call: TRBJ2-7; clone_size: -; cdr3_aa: CAWSLGGTYEQYF; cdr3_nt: TGTGCCTGGAGTCTCGGAGGAACCTACGAGCAGTACTTC
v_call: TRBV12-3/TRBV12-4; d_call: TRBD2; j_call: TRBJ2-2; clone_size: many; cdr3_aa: CASNIQGGTGELFF; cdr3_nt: TGTGCCAGCAACATCCAGGGAGGGACCGGGGAGCTGTTTTTT
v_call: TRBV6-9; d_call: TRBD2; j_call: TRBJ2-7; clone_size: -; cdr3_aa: CASSYFSGGYEQYF; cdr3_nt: TGTGCCAGCAGTTACTTTTCGGGAGGTTACGAGCAGTACTTC
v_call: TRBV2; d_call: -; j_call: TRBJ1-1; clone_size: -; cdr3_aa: CASSGEGVGTEAFF; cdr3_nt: TGTGCCAGCAGTGGGGAGGGGGTGGGCACTGAAGCTTTCTTT
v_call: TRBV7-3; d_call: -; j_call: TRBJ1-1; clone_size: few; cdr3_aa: CASSLGRLGSANTEAFF; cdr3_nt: TGTGCCAGCAGCTTAGGTCGACTGGGCAGCGCGAACACTGAAGCTTTCTTT
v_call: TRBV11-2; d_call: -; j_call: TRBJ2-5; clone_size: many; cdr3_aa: CASSYARGGQETQYF; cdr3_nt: TGTGCCAGCAGCTATGCCAGGGGCGGACAAGAGACCCAGTACTTC
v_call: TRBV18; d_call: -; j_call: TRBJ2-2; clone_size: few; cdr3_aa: CASSPLTETGELFF; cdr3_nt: TGTGCCAGCTCACCACTGACAGAAACCGGGGAGCTGTTTTTT
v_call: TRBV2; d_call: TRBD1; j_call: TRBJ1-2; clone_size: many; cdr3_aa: CASRPGQTLNYGYTF; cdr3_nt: TGTGCCAGCCGGCCGGGACAGACACTTAACTATGGCTACACCTTC
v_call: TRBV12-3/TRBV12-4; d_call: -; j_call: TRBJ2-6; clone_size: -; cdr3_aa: CASSLRTYGANVLTF; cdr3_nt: TGTGCCAGCAGTTTGAGGACATATGGGGCCAACGTCCTGACTTTC
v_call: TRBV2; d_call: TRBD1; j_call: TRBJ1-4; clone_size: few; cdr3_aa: CASSWDRGLGEKLFF; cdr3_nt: TGTGCCAGCAGTTGGGACAGGGGGCTTGGTGAAAAACTGTTTTTT
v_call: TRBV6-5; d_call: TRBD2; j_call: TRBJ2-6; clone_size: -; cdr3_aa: CASSYGRGYSGANVLTF; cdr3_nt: TGTGCCAGCAGTTACGGGCGGGGGTACTCTGGGGCCAACGTCCTGACTTTC
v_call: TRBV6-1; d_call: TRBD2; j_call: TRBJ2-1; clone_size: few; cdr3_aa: CASSSTTSPRPGDEQFF; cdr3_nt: TGTGCCAGCAGCTCCACGACTAGCCCAAGGCCGGGGGATGAGCAGTTCTTC
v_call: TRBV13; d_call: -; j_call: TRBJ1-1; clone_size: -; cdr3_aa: CASSVRGRGQNTEAFF; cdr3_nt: TGTGCCAGCAGCGTCAGGGGACGAGGGCAGAACACTGAAGCTTTCTTT
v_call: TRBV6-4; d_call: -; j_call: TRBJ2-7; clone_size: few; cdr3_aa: CAFPAIPYEQYF; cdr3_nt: TGTGCCTTCCCAGCCATCCCCTACGAGCAGTACTTC
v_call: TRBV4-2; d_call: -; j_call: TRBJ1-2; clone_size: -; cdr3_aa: CASSLKFGGENYGYTF; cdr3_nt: TGTGCCAGCAGCCTCAAGTTCGGCGGAGAGAACTATGGCTACACCTTC